This T cell receptor beta chain was captured in a study of T cell responses to AZD1222 COVID-19 vaccine. Sequencing was performed with immunoSEQ multiplex PCR; in TCRdb, only in-frame clones are kept and a portion is missing. Here the sample spans roughly 130,000 clones, approximately 86% being singletons. This sample comprised peripheral blood, obtained on day 0 of AZD1222 vaccination. The TCR was taken from an adult in good health.

CDR3 amino acids: CASSFRGGVNEQFF. The CDR3, as DNA: TGTGCCAGCAGTTTTCGGGGGGGAGTCAATGAGCAGTTCTTC. The rearrangement joins TRBV28 to TRBJ2-1, with 8 nucleotides matching TRBD2. Per the germline V gene, CDR1 is MDHEN and CDR2 is SYDVKM. The length of the CDR3 is 14 residues. The ends lost 3 bases at V and 6 bases at J; junction bases unmatched: 4.